The entry below gives a single TCR beta chain sequence along with its context. The source of the sample is a study of CD8 T cells in Susac syndrome. Roughly 0.45 to 1 ug RNA was reverse transcribed with random hexamers. One entry per CDR3 protein, called by TCRdb with MiXCR from the immunoSEQ multiplex PCR reads. This sample has fewer than 200,000 distinct CDR3 sequences, with around 95% found just once. CDR1 and CDR2 (germline): SGHNT, YYREEE (reference sequence). This CDR3 is 15 amino acids long. The germline V and J ends were trimmed by 0 bases and 0 bases, with 9 bases remaining between them. Sequencing of TCR beta was performed on blood CD8+ T cells and on blood CD4+ T cells. TEMRA cells were FACS-enriched, with CD8+ and CD4+ T cells isolated negatively.

The receptor was derived from a human donor with multiple sclerosis. Source material: CD8+ T cells from PBMCs. V is TRBV5-4 and J is TRBJ1-1; no clear D. CDR3 region: CASSLEPEMNTEAFF. CDR3 sequence (DNA): TGTGCCAGCAGCTTGGAACCAGAAATGAACACTGAAGCTTTCTTT.